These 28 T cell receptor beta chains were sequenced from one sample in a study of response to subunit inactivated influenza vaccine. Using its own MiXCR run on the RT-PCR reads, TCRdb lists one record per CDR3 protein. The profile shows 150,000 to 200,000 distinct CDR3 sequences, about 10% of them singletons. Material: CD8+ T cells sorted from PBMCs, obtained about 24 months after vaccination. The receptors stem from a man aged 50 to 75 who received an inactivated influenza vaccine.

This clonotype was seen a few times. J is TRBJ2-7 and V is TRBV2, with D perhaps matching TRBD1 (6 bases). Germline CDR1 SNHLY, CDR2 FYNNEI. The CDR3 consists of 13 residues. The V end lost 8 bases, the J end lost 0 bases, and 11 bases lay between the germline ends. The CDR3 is CASSADSSYEQYF. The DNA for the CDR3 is TGTGCCAGCTCGGCGGACAGCTCCTACGAGCAGTACTTC.

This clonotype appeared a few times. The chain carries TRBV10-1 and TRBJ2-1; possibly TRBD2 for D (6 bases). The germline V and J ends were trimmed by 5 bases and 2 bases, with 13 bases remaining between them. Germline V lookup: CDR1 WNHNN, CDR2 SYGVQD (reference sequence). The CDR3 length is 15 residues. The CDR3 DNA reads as TGCGCCAGCAGTTCAACTAGGGAGGCCTACAATGAGCAGTTCTTC. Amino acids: CASSSTREAYNEQFF.

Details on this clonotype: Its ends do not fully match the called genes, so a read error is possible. The CDR3 DNA sequence: TGTGCCATCAGCCCGGGGCCAACCTACGAGCAGTACTTC. Protein product: CAISPGPTYEQYF. The chain joins TRBV5-5 to TRBJ2-7; D assignment may be TRBD1 or TRBD2 (5 bases each). The CDR3 has 13 amino acids. Germline V lookup: CDR1 SGHKS, CDR2 YYEKEE (reference sequence).

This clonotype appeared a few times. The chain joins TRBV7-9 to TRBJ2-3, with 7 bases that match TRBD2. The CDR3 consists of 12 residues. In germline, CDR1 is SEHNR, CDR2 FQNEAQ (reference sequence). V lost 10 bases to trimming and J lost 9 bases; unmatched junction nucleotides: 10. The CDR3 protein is CATSRGRATQYF. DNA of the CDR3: TGTGCCACCTCCCGGGGGAGGGCAACGCAGTATTTT.

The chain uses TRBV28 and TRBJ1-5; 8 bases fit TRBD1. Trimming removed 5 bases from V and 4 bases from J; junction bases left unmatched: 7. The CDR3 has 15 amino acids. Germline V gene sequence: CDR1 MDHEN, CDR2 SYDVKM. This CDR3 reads CASSPQGGANQPQHF. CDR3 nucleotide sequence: TGTGCCAGCAGTCCACAGGGGGGCGCAAATCAGCCCCAGCATTTT.

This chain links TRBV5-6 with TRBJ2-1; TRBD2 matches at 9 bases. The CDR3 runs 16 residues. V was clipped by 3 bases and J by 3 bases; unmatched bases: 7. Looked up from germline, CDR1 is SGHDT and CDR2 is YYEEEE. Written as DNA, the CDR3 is TGTGCCAGCAGCTCGGTAGCGGGAGAATTCTACAATGAGCAGTTCTTC. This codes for CASSSVAGEFYNEQFF. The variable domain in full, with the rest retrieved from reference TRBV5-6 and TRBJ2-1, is DAGVTQSPTHLIKTRGQQVTLRCSPKSGHDTVSWYQQALGQGPQFIFQYYEEEERQRGNFPDRFSGHQFPNYSSELNVNALLLGDSALYLCASSSVAGEFYNEQFFGPGTRLTVL.

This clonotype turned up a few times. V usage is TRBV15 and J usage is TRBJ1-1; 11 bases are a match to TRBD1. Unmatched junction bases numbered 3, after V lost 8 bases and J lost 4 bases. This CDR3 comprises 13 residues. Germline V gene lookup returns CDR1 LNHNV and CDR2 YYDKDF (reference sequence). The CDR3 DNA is TGTGCCACCGGACAGGGGGCCGGCACTGAAGCTTTCTTT. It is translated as CATGQGAGTEAFF.

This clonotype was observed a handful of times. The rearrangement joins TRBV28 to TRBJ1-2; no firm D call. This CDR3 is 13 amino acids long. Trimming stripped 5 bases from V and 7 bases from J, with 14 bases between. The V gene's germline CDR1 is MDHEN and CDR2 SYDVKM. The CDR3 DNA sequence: TGTGCCAGCAGTCCAAGCGCTCTTGGTGGCTACACCTTC. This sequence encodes CASSPSALGGYTF.

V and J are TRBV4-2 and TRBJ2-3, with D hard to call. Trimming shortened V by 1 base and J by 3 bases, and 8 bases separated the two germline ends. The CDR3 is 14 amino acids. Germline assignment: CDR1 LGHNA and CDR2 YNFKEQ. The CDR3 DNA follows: TGTGCCAGCAGCCAAGGGTGGGGAACAGATACGCAGTATTTT. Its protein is CASSQGWGTDTQYF.

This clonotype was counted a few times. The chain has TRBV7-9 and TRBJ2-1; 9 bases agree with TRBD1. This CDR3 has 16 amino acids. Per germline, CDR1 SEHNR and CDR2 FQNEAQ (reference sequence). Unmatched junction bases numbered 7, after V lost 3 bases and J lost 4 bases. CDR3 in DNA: TGTGCCAGCAGCTTCTTACCGGGACAGGGATACAATGAGCAGTTCTTC. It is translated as CASSFLPGQGYNEQFF.

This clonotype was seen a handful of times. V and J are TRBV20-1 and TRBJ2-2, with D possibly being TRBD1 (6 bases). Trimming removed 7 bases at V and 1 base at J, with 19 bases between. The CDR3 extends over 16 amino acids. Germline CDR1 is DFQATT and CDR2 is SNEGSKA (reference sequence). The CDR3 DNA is TGCAGTGTCCTGGGCCCCACAGGGTTGAACACCGGGGAGCTGTTTTTT. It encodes CSVLGPTGLNTGELFF.

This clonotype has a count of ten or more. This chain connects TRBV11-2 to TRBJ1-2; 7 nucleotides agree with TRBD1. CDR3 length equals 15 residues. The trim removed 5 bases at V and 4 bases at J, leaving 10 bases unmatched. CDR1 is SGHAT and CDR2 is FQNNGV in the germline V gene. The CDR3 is CASSIRQGIFYGYTF. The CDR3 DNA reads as TGTGCCAGCAGCATTCGACAGGGAATCTTCTATGGCTACACCTTC.

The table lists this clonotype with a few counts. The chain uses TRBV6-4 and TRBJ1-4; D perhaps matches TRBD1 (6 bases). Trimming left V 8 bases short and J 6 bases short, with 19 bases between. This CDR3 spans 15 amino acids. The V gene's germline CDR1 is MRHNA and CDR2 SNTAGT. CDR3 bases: TGTGCCAGCCGGTTTTCACGGGGGCGCGATGAAAAACTGTTTTTT. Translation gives CASRFSRGRDEKLFF.

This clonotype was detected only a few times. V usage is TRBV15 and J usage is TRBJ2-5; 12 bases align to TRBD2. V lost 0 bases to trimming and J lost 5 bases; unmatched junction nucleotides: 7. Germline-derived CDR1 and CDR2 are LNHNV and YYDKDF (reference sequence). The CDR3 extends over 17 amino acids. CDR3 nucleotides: TGTGCCACCAGCAGAGACCCGGGACTAGCGGGTGTGGAGACCCAGTACTTC. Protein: CATSRDPGLAGVETQYF.

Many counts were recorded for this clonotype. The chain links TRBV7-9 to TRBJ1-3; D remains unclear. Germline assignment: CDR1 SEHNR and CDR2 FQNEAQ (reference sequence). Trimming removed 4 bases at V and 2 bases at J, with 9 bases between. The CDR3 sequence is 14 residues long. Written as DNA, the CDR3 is TGTGCCAGCAGCTGGGTAGCTGCTGGAAACACCATATATTTT. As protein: CASSWVAAGNTIYF.

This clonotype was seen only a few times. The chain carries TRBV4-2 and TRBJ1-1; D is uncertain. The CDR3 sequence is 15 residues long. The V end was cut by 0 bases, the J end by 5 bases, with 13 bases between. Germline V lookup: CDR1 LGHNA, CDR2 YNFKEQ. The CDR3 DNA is TGTGCCAGCAGCCAAGACGGAGGACTTCAAACTGAAGCTTTCTTT. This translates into CASSQDGGLQTEAFF.

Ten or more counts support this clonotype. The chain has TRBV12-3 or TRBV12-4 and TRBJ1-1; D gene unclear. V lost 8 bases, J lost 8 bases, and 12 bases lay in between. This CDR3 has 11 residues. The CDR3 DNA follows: TGTGCCAGCGGAGCCTTAAGAGAAGCTTTCTTT. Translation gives CASGALREAFF.

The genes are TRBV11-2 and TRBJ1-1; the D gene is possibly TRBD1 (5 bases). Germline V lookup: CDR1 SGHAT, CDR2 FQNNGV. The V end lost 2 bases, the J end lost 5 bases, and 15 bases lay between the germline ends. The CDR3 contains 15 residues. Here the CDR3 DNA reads TGTGCCAGCAGCTTATATTTAGCGGGGGGAACTGAAGCTTTCTTT. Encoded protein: CASSLYLAGGTEAFF.

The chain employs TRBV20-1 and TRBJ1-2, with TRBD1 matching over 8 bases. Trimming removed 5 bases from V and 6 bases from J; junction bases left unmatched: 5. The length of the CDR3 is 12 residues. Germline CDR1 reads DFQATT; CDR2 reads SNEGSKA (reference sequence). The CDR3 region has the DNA TGCAGTGCTCCCAGGGGGCTCCATGGCTACACCTTC. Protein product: CSAPRGLHGYTF.

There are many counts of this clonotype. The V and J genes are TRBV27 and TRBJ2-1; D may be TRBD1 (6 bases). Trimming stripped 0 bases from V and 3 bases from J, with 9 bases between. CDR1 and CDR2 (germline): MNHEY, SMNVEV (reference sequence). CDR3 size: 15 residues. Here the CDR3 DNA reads TGTGCCAGCAGTTTATCGGGGGCCCTCTACAATGAGCAGTTCTTC. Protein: CASSLSGALYNEQFF.

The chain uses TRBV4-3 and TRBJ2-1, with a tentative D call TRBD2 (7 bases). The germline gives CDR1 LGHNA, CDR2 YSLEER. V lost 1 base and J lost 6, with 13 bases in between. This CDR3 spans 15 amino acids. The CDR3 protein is CASSQGGGGGNEQFF. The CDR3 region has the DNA TGCGCCAGCAGCCAAGGAGGGGGAGGGGGCAATGAGCAGTTCTTC.

The CDR3 coding sequence is TGCGCCAGCAGATCTCCCGGGATCACCTCCTACAATGAGCAGTTCTTC. Translation: CASRSPGITSYNEQFF. The chain recombines TRBV5-1 with TRBJ2-1, with D perhaps matching TRBD2 (5 bases). In germline, CDR1 is SGHRS, CDR2 YFSETQ. The V end was cut by 5 bases, the J end by 0 bases, with 15 bases between. The CDR3 has 16 residues.

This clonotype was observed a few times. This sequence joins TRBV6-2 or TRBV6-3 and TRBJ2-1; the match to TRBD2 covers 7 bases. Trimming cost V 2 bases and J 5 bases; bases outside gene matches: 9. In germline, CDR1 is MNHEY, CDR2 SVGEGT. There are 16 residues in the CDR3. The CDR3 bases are TGTGCCAGCAGTTACCGGGACTACCTGGGGAACAATGAGCAGTTCTTC. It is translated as CASSYRDYLGNNEQFF.

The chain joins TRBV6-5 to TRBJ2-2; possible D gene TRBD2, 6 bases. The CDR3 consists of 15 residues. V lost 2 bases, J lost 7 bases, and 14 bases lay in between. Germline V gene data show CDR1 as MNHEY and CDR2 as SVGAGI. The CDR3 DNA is TGTGCCAGCAGTTACGGGAGCGGGTTGGTCGGGGAGCTGTTTTTT. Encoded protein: CASSYGSGLVGELFF.

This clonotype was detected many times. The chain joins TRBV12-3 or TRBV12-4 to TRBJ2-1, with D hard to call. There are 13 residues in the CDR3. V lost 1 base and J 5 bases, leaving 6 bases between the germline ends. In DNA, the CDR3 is TGTGCCAGCAGTTTAGGGCAGAACAATGAGCAGTTCTTC. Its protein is CASSLGQNNEQFF.

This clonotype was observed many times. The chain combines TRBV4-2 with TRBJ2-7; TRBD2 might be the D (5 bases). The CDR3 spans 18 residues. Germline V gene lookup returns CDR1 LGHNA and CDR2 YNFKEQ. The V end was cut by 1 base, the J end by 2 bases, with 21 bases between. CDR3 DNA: TGTGCCAGCAGCCAAGCTGTGGGAGCCGTATCTATTCCCTACGAGCAGTACTTC. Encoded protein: CASSQAVGAVSIPYEQYF.

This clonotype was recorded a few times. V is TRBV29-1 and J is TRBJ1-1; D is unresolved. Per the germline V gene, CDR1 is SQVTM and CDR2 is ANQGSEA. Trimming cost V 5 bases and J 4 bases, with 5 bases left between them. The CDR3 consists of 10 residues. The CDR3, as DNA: TGCAGCGTTAAGGTCACTGAAGCTTTCTTT. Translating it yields CSVKVTEAFF.

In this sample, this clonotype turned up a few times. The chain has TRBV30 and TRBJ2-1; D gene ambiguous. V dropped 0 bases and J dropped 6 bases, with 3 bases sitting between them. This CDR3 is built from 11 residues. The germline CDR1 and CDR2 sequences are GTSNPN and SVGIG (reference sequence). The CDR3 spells CAWSVSNEQFF. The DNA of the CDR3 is TGTGCCTGGAGTGTCAGCAATGAGCAGTTCTTC.